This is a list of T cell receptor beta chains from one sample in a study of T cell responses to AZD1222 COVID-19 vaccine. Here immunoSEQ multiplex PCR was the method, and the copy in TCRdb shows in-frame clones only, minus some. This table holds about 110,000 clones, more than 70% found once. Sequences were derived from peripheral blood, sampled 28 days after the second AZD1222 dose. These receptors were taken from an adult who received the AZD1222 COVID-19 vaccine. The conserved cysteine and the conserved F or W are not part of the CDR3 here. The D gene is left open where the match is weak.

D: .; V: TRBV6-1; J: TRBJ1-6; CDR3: ASSETPGNSPLH
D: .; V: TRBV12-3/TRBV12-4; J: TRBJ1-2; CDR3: ASRETETRIYT
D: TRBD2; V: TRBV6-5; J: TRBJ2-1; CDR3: ASSWPSGLVYNEQF
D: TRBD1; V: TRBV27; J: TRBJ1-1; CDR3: ASSLSKTGVAEAF
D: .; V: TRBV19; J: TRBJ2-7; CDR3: ASRPGPAVGEQY
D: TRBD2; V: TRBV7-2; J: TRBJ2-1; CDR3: ASSLGLAGGGEQF
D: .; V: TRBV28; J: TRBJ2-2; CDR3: ASRTRVVSGELF
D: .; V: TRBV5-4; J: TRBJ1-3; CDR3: ASSPPGTGNTIY
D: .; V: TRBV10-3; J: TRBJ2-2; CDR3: ACRPGAGELF
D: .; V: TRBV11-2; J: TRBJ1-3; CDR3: ASTLPRAAGNTIY
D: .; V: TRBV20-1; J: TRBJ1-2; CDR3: SASKGSDGYT
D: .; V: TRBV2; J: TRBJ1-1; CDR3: ASSTQPNTEAF
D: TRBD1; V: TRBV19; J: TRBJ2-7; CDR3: ASSIRGTGSYEQY
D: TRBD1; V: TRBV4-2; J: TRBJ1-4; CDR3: ASSQGPGQETNEKLF
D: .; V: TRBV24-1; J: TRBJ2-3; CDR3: ATSDFTSTDTQY
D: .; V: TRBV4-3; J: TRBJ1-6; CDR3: ASSQDRVGSYNSPLH
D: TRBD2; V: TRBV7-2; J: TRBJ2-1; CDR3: ASRSRLAGYNEQF
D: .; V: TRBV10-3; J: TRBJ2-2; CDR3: AISQTPGSGELF
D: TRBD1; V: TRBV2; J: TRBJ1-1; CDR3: ASSSQGANTEAF
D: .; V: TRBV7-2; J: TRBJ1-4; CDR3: ASSIVGEGEKLF
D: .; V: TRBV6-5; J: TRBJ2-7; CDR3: ASNPGTSYEQY
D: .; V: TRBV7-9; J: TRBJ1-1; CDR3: ASSPSGSPGRNTEAF
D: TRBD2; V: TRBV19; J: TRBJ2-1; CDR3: ASSIRLANILSYNEQF
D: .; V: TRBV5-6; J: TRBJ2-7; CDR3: ASSWGGGAAYEQY
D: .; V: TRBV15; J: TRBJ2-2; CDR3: ATSRETNTGELF
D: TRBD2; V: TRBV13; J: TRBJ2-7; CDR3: ASSLAASGAGYEQY
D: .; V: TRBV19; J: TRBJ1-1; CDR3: ASRAGISQNTEAF
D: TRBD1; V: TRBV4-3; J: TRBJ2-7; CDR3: ASSQDGSGQGAYEQY
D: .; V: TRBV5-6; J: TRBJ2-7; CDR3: ASSYAGSTYEQY
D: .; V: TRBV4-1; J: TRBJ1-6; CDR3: ASSQGPGGGRRSPLH
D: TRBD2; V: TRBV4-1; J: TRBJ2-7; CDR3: ASSPLERGVLEQY
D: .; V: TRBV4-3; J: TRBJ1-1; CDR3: ASSQDLGGGNTEAF
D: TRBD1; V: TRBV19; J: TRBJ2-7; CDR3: ASSTTGSTDEQY
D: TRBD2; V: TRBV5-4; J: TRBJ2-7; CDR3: ASSLGGARRGAGYEQY
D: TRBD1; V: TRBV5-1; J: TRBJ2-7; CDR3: ASSLGQGVDEQY
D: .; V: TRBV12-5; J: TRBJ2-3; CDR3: ATSIGSTDTQY
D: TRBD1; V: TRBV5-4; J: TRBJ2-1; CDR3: ASSVPGQGMDEQF
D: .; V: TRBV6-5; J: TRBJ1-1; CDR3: ASSLSGNTEAF
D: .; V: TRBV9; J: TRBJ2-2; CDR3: ASSVEGSGELF
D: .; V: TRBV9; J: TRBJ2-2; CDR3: ASSVGGTGELF
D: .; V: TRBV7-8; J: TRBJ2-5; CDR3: ASSLLTGAETQY
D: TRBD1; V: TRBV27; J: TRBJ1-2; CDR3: ASSVQGANYGYT